The 13 T cell receptor beta chains below come from one sample, sequenced in a study of cytomegalovirus exposure and HLA in healthy donors. The PCR had 60 Vbeta and 13 Jbeta primers. Sequencing used immunoSEQ multiplex PCR; TCRdb keeps in-frame clones, though not all of them. The table has a few hundred thousand clones, over 85% seen once. Sequencing was performed on PBMCs. The source of these receptors is a woman between 18 and 29 years old in good health and CMV-seronegative.

This rearrangement joins TRBV27 to TRBJ2-1, with 12 bases identical to TRBD1. This CDR3 is 19 amino acids long. V lost 3 bases, J lost 8 bases, and 17 bases stayed unmatched. Germline V gives CDR1 MNHEY, CDR2 SMNVEV (reference sequence). The CDR3 DNA is TGTGCCAGCAGTTTCATCCGGGACAGGGGGCCAGCGACAAGTGATGAGCAGTTCTTC. Its translation: CASSFIRDRGPATSDEQFF.

In regard to this clone: Its ends do not fully match the called genes, so a read error is possible. The chain couples TRBV7-7 to TRBJ2-3; D is possibly TRBD2 (6 bases). Germline CDR1 and CDR2: SSHAT and FNYEAQ (reference sequence). The CDR3 sequence is 16 residues long. CDR3 region: CASSPNWGVSTDTQYF. The CDR3 region has the DNA TGTGCTAGCAGCCCGAATTGGGGGGTAAGCACAGATACGCAGTATTTT.

The V call is TRBV18, the J call TRBJ1-1; D is unclear. Trimming removed 3 bases from V and 6 bases from J, with 17 bases in between. CDR1 and CDR2 from the germline V gene are KGHSH and LQKENI. The length of the CDR3 is 15 residues. The CDR3 DNA sequence: TGTGCCAGCTCACCGGACGGCCCCGGGAGAGCTGAAGCTTTCTTT. It yields the protein CASSPDGPGRAEAFF.

V gene TRBV12-5 combines with J gene TRBJ2-1; 15 bases align to TRBD2. The CDR3 covers 19 residues. From germline, CDR1 is LGHNT and CDR2 FRNRAP. V shed 4 bases and J 6 bases; nucleotides not matched to a gene: 13. CDR3: CASGWTSGGAYHPVNEQFF. As DNA, the CDR3 is TGTGCTAGTGGTTGGACTAGCGGGGGGGCCTACCACCCAGTCAATGAGCAGTTCTTC.

The CDR3 sequence is CASSTRQGAFNQPQHF. As DNA, the CDR3 is TGTGCCAGTAGTACTCGACAGGGGGCATTCAATCAGCCCCAGCATTTT. This chain joins TRBV19 and TRBJ1-5; 10 bases agree with TRBD1. This CDR3 comprises 16 residues. Germline lookup yields CDR1 LNHDA and CDR2 SQIVND (reference sequence). The V segment lost 4 bases and the J segment 3 bases; nucleotides outside the gene matches: 6. Combining the CDR3 with reference TRBV19 and TRBJ1-5 gives the whole variable domain DGGITQSPKYLFRKEGQNVTLSCEQNLNHDAMYWYRQDPGQGLRLIYYSQIVNDFQKGDIAEGYSVSREKKESFPLTVTSAQKNPTAFYLCASSTRQGAFNQPQHFGDGTRLSIL.

This chain's CDR3 is CASGGRTGGVDTGELFF. CDR3 in DNA: TGTGCTAGTGGTGGCCGAACAGGGGGCGTAGACACCGGGGAGCTGTTTTTT. The rearrangement joins TRBV12-5 to TRBJ2-2; TRBD1 matches 9 bases. The CDR3 extends over 17 amino acids. V lost 5 bases and J lost 3; bases outside the gene matches: 10. Germline lookup yields CDR1 LGHNT and CDR2 FRNRAP.

This clone was found once. J is TRBJ2-3 and V is TRBV13; TRBD2 aligns across 12 bases. Germline assignment: CDR1 PRHDT and CDR2 FYEKMQ (reference sequence). J gave up 2 bases and V 6 bases, and 6 bases lay outside the gene matches. The CDR3 has 16 amino acids. DNA of the CDR3: TGTGCCAGCAGTCAGACTAGCGGGGGCGACACAGATACGCAGTATTTT. Translation: CASSQTSGGDTDTQYF. Supplemented by reference TRBV13 and TRBJ2-3, the full variable domain reads AAGVIQSPRHLIKEKRETATLKCYPIPRHDTVYWYQQGPGQDPQFLISFYEKMQSDKGSIPDRFSAQQFSDYHSELNMSSLELGDSALYFCASSQTSGGDTDTQYFGPGTRLTVL.

This chain links TRBV2 with TRBJ2-7, with TRBD2 as a possible D gene (5 bases). Between the trimmed V and J ends, which lost 5 bases and 6 bases, there was a span of 14 bases. This CDR3 contains 13 residues. Germline assignment: CDR1 SNHLY and CDR2 FYNNEI. CDR3 sequence (DNA): TGTGCCAGCAGTTCCGACACGGGGAGCGAGCAGTACTTC. It specifies CASSSDTGSEQYF.

V is TRBV7-8 and J is TRBJ2-3, with unresolved D. Trimming cost V 3 bases and J 6 bases, with 7 bases left between them. Germline V lookup: CDR1 SGHVS, CDR2 FQNEAQ. The CDR3 loop spans 12 amino acids. Here the CDR3 DNA reads TGTGCCAGCAGCTTCATCGGGGATACGCAGTATTTT. Translating gives CASSFIGDTQYF. Full variable domain (remainder filled in from reference TRBV7-8 and TRBJ2-3): GAGVSQSPRYKVAKRGQDVALRCDPISGHVSLFWYQQALGQGPEFLTYFQNEAQLDKSGLPSDRFFAERPEGSVSTLKIQRTQQEDSAVYLCASSFIGDTQYFGPGTRLTVL.

The chain is built from TRBV5-6 and TRBJ1-1; D might be TRBD1 (6 bases). V gave up 4 bases and J gave up 4 bases, with 11 bases separating them. The CDR3 consists of 13 residues. Germline CDR1 and CDR2: SGHDT and YYEEEE. The CDR3 region is CASSPDSGTEAFF. The DNA of the CDR3 is TGTGCCAGCAGCCCGGACAGTGGCACTGAAGCTTTCTTT.

To note about this clone: Other DNA sequences in the same sample also yield this CDR3. The rearrangement uses TRBV6-6 and TRBJ2-5, with D possibly TRBD2 on 6 matching bases. This CDR3 comprises 13 residues. V was clipped by 0 bases and J by 4 bases, with 6 bases between them. Germline CDR1 reads MNHNY; CDR2 reads SVGAGI (reference sequence). CDR3 DNA: TGTGCCAGCAGTTACTCGGGGGGAGAGACCCAGTACTTC. Protein product: CASSYSGGETQYF.

The rearrangement joins TRBV4-1 to TRBJ1-5, with D uncertain. Trimming took off 4 bases at V and 2 bases at J, with 9 bases between the two ends. Per the germline V gene, CDR1 is MGHRA and CDR2 is YSYEKL. The CDR3 contains 14 residues. CDR3 protein: CASSLTGGNQPQHF. CDR3 bases: TGCGCCAGCAGCCTGACGGGAGGCAATCAGCCCCAGCATTTT.

The genes are TRBV6-1 and TRBJ1-5, with 7 positions matching TRBD1. The CDR3 spans 15 residues. Germline V gene sequence: CDR1 MNHNS, CDR2 SASEGT. Trimming cost V 7 bases and J 5 bases; bases outside gene matches: 11. The CDR3 region has the DNA TGTGCCAGCACCCAACAGGGGACACCGGATCAGCCCCAGCATTTT. Translating gives CASTQQGTPDQPQHF.